These 4 T cell receptor beta chains originate from one sample sequenced in a study of OX40 agonist ivuxolimab in advanced cancers. Clones were sequenced by immunoSEQ multiplex PCR, and TCRdb holds only the in-frame ones, with some missing. The sample has about 51,000 clones, roughly 86% seen once. The sequencing here drew on CD4+ or CD8+ T cells sorted from blood, taken in a trial of the OX40 agonist ivuxolimab. Source of these receptors: an adult with an advanced solid tumor such as melanoma, head and neck, liver or kidney cancer.

The chain is built from TRBV5-1 and TRBJ2-5; 7 bases match TRBD2. The germline V gene encodes CDR1 SGHRS and CDR2 YFSETQ. The CDR3 loop spans 15 amino acids. Trimming at V came to 9 bases and at J to 2 bases, leaving 13 bases not matched to a gene. Here the CDR3 reads CATAISGEAQETQYF. CDR3 nucleotides: TGCGCCACCGCCATAAGCGGGGAGGCGCAAGAGACCCAGTACTTC.

The chain links TRBV5-1 to TRBJ2-1; a weak D match, TRBD2 (6 bases). Germline values: CDR1 SGHRS, CDR2 YFSETQ. The V end was cut by 4 bases, the J end by 0 bases, with 11 bases between. This CDR3 has 15 amino acids. The chain's CDR3 is CASSPRDSSYNEQFF. Here the CDR3 DNA reads TGCGCCAGCAGCCCCCGGGACTCCTCCTACAATGAGCAGTTCTTC.

This chain links TRBV9 with TRBJ1-1; D is undetermined. CDR1 and CDR2 from the germline V gene are SGDLS and YYNGEE. V dropped 0 bases and J dropped 1 base, with 10 bases sitting between them. The CDR3 contains 15 residues. The CDR3 is CASSVVGYPNTEAFF. The DNA of the CDR3 is TGTGCCAGCAGCGTAGTGGGGTACCCGAACACTGAAGCTTTCTTT.

J is TRBJ2-2 and V is TRBV9; 10 bases line up with TRBD2. Germline lookup yields CDR1 SGDLS and CDR2 YYNGEE. The trim removed 0 bases at V and 4 bases at J, leaving 12 bases unmatched. The CDR3 has 19 amino acids. The CDR3 loop is CASSVELAGVNPGTGELFF. CDR3 bases: TGTGCCAGCAGCGTAGAGCTAGCGGGGGTCAACCCGGGCACCGGGGAGCTGTTTTTT.